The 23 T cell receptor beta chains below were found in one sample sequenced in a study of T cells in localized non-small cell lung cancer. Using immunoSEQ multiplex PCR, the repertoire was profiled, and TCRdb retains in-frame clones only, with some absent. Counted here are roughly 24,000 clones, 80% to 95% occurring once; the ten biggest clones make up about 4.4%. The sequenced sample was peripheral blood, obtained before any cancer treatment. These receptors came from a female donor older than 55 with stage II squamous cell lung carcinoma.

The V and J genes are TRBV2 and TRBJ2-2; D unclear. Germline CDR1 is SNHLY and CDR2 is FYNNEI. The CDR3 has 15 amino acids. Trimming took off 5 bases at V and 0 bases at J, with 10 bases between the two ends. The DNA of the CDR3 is TGTGCCAGCAGTTACAGAGACACGAACACCGGGGAGCTGTTTTTT. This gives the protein CASSYRDTNTGELFF.

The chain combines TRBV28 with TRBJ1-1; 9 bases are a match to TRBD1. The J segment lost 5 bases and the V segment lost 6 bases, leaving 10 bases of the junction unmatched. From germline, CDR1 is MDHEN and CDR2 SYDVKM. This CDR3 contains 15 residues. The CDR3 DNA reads TGTGCCAGCAGGTACCCGGGACAGGGAGGGACTGAAGCTTTCTTT. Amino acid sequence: CASRYPGQGGTEAFF.

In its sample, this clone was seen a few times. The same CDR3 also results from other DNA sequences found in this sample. The CDR3 here is CASSPPGGADTEAFF. CDR3 bases: TGTGCCAGCTCACCACCAGGGGGCGCGGACACTGAAGCTTTCTTT. V gene TRBV18 combines with J gene TRBJ1-1; TRBD1 agrees at 7 bases. The CDR3 consists of 15 residues. Germline V gives CDR1 KGHSH, CDR2 LQKENI. Germline trimming cut 0 bases from V and 3 bases from J; bases unmatched to any gene: 4.

The chain's CDR3 is CASSLAGILEFSNQPQHF. In DNA, the CDR3 is TGTGCCAGCAGCTTGGCAGGGATTCTAGAGTTTAGCAATCAGCCCCAGCATTTT. This rearrangement joins TRBV7-8 to TRBJ1-5, with D perhaps TRBD1 (5 bases). The germline V gene encodes CDR1 SGHVS and CDR2 FQNEAQ. Trimming cost V 3 bases and J 0 bases, with 18 bases left between them. This CDR3 is built from 18 residues.

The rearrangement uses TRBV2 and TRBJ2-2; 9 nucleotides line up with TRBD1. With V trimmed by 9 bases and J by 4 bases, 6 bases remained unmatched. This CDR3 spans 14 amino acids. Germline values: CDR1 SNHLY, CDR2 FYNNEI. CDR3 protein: CARRQGVGTGELFF. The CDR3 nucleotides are TGTGCCAGGAGACAGGGGGTAGGCACCGGGGAGCTGTTTTTT.

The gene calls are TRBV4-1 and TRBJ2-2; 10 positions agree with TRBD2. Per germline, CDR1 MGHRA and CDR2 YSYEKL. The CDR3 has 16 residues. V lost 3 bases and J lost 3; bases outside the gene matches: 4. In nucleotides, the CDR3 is TGCGCCAGCAGCCATCCTAGCGGGAGCGACACCGGGGAGCTGTTTTTT. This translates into CASSHPSGSDTGELFF.

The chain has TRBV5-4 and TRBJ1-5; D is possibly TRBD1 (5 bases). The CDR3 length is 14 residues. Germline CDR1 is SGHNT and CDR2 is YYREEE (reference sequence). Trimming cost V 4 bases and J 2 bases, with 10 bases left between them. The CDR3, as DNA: TGTGCCAGCAGCCTGGGGGGTGGCAATCAGCCCCAGCATTTT. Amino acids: CASSLGGGNQPQHF.

CDR3 DNA: TGTGCCAGCAGTTACAGCGGGATACACACCGGGGAGCTGTTTTTT. This codes for CASSYSGIHTGELFF. The V gene is TRBV11-3, the J gene TRBJ2-2; 7 bases fit TRBD2. The junction had 7 bases not matched to a gene; V was cut back by 6 bases and J by 3 bases. The CDR3 spans 15 residues. The germline CDR1 and CDR2 sequences are SGHNT and YENEEA.

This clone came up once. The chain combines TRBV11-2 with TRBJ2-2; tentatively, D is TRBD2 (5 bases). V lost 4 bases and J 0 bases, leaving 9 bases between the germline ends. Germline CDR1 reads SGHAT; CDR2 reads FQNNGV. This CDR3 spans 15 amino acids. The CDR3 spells CASSSREANTGELFF. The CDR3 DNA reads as TGTGCCAGCAGCTCTCGGGAAGCGAACACCGGGGAGCTGTTTTTT.

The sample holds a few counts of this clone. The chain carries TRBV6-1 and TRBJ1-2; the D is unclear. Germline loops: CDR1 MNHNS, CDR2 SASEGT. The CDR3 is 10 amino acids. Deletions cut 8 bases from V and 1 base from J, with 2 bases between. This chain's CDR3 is CASRNYGYTF. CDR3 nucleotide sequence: TGTGCCAGCCGTAACTATGGCTACACCTTC.

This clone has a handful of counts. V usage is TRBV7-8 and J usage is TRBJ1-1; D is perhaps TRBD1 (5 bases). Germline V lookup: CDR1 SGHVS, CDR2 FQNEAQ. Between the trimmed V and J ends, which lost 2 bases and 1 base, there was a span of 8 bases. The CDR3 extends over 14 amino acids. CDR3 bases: TGTGCCAGCAGCTTACGGACACAGAACACTGAAGCTTTCTTT. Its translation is CASSLRTQNTEAFF.

The CDR3 coding sequence is TGTGCCAGCAGCGGTCGTGGGGGAGGGGGCACAGATACGCAGTATTTT. This gives the protein CASSGRGGGGTDTQYF. The chain employs TRBV9 and TRBJ2-3, with 7 positions matching TRBD2. Germline lookup yields CDR1 SGDLS and CDR2 YYNGEE. The CDR3 covers 16 residues. V shed 3 bases, J shed 1 base, and the junction held 8 bases outside the gene matches. Full variable domain (outside the CDR3, taken from reference TRBV9 and TRBJ2-3): DSGVTQTPKHLITATGQRVTLRCSPRSGDLSVYWYQQSLDQGLQFLIQYYNGEERAKGNILERFSAQQFPDLHSELNLSSLELGDSALYFCASSGRGGGGTDTQYFGPGTRLTVL.

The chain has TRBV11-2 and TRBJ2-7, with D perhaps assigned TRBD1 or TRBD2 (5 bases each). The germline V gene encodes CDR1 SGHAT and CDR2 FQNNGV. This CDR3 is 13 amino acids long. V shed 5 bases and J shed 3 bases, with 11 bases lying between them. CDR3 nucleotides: TGTGCCAGCAGCCGGGGCTTTCTCTACGAGCAGTACTTC. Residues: CASSRGFLYEQYF.

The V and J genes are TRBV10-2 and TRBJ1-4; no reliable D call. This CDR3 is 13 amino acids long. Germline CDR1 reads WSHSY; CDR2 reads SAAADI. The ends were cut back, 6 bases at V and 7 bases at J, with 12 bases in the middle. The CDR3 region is CASSPGPPEKLFF. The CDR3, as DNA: TGCGCCAGCAGCCCCGGACCCCCTGAAAAACTGTTTTTT.

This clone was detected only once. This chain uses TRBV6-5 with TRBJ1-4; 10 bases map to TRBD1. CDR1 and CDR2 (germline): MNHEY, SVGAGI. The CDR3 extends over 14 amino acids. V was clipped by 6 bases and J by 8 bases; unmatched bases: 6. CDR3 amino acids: CASSRTGGIEKLFF. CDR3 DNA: TGTGCCAGCAGCCGGACAGGGGGAATAGAAAAACTGTTTTTT.

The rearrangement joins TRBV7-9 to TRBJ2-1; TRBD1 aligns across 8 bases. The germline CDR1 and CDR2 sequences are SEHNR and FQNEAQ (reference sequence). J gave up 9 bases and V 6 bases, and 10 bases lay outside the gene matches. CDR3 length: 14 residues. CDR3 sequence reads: CASRPDREIGEQFF. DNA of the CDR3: TGTGCCAGCAGACCGGACAGGGAAATAGGTGAGCAGTTCTTC. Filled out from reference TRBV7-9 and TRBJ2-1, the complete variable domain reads DTGVSQNPRHKITKRGQNVTFRCDPISEHNRLYWYRQTLGQGPEFLTYFQNEAQLEKSRLLSDRFSAERPKGSFSTLEIQRTEQGDSAMYLCASRPDREIGEQFFGPGTRLTVL.

The CDR3 DNA reads TGTGCCAGCAGCGTTCGGGGAAGCTCCTATAATTCACCCCTCCACTTT. Protein sequence: CASSVRGSSYNSPLHF. This rearrangement joins TRBV9 to TRBJ1-6, with D uncertain. This CDR3 contains 16 residues. The V and J ends lost 2 bases and 0 bases respectively, with 9 bases between them. Germline V gene lookup returns CDR1 SGDLS and CDR2 YYNGEE.

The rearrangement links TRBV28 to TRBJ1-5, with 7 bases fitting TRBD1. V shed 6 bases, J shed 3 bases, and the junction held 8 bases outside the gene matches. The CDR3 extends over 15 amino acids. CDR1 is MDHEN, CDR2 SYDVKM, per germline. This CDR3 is CASRWGTDTNQPQHF. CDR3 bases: TGTGCCAGCAGATGGGGGACAGATACCAATCAGCCCCAGCATTTT.

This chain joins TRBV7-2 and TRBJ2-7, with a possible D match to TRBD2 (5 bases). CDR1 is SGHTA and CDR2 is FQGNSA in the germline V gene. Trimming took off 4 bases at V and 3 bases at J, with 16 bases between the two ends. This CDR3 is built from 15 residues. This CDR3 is CASSSGVPGVYEQYF. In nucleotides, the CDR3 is TGTGCCAGCAGCTCCGGGGTCCCCGGGGTCTACGAGCAGTACTTC.

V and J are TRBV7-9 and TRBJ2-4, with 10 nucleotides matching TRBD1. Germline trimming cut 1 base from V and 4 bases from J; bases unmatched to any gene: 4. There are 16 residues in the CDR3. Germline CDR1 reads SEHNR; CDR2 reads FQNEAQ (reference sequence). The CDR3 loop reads CASSLGGGQGKNIQYF. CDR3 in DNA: TGTGCCAGCAGCTTAGGAGGGGGACAGGGGAAAAACATTCAGTACTTC.

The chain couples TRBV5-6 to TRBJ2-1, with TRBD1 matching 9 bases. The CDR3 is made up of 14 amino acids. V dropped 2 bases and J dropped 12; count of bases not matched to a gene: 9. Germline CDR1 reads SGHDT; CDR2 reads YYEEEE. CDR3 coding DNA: TGTGCCAGCAGCTTTGGACAGGGGAGGGGTGTGCAGTTCTTC. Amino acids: CASSFGQGRGVQFF.

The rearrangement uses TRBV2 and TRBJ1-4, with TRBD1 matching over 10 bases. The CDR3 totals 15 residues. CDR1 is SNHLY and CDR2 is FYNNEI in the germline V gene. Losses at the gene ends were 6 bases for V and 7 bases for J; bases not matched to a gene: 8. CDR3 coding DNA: TGTGCCAGCAGCCTAAGGACAGGGGGGAGTGAAAAACTGTTTTTT. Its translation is CASSLRTGGSEKLFF.

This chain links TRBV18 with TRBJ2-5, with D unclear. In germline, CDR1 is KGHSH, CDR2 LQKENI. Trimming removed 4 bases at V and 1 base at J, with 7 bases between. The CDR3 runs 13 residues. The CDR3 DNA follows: TGTGCCAGCTCACAAGCAGTCCAAGAGACCCAGTACTTC. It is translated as CASSQAVQETQYF. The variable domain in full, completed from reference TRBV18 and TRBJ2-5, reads NAGVMQNPRHLVRRRGQEARLRCSPMKGHSHVYWYRQLPEEGLKFMVYLQKENIIDESGMPKERFSAEFPKEGPSILRIQQVVRGDSAAYFCASSQAVQETQYFGPGTRLLVL.